These 5 T cell receptor beta chains came from one sample sequenced in a study of cytomegalovirus exposure and HLA in healthy donors. PCR amplification relied on 60 Vbeta primers (plus 13 Jbeta primers). The assay was immunoSEQ multiplex PCR, and TCRdb's table has in-frame clones only and misses some. Among 150,000 to 200,000 clones listed, about four fifths were seen once. Material for sequencing was PBMCs. Source of these receptors: a man younger than 35 in good health and CMV-seronegative.

V is TRBV10-3 and J is TRBJ2-5; 7 bases agree with TRBD2. The length of the CDR3 is 17 residues. J gave up 5 bases and V 3 bases, and 15 bases lay outside the gene matches. Germline CDR1 ENHRY, CDR2 SYGVKD. Written as DNA, the CDR3 is TGTGCCATCAGTGACCCCCTGAGGGGAGGGTCGGGTGAGACCCAGTACTTC. It codes for CAISDPLRGGSGETQYF.

V is TRBV7-2 and J is TRBJ2-1, with D possibly matching TRBD1 (5 bases). V was shortened by 5 bases and J by 1 base, with 12 bases between the two germline ends. Germline values: CDR1 SGHTA, CDR2 FQGNSA. The CDR3 contains 15 residues. CDR3 region: CASSQGHSSYNEQFF. As DNA, the CDR3 is TGTGCCAGCAGCCAGGGCCACAGTTCCTACAATGAGCAGTTCTTC.

The rearrangement links TRBV5-8 to TRBJ2-2; 8 bases line up with TRBD1. The CDR3 covers 18 residues. Germline CDR1 is SGHTS and CDR2 is YDEGEE. J was trimmed by 5 bases and V by 4 bases; bases with no gene match: 16. CDR3 nucleotides: TGTGCCAGCAGCATAGGGAGACAGGGGTTAGAAAGAACCGGGGAGCTGTTTTTT. It is translated as CASSIGRQGLERTGELFF.

V and J are TRBV29-1 and TRBJ2-7; perhaps TRBD2 as D (5 bases). The germline CDR1 and CDR2 sequences are SQVTM and ANQGSEA. CDR3 size: 13 residues. The V end was cut by 7 bases, the J end by 0 bases, with 13 bases between. CDR3 in amino acids: CSALTAGSYEQYF. CDR3 DNA: TGCAGCGCCCTTACGGCGGGCTCCTACGAGCAGTACTTC.

This rearrangement joins TRBV2 to TRBJ2-1; the match to TRBD1 covers 9 bases. This CDR3 contains 15 residues. The V and J ends lost 11 bases and 10 bases, in that order; junction bases with no gene match: 18. Germline values: CDR1 SNHLY, CDR2 FYNNEI. The CDR3 reads CAGVSGTGIINEQFF. The CDR3 DNA sequence: TGTGCCGGGGTTTCCGGGACAGGGATCATCAACGAGCAGTTCTTC.